The clone carrying this TCR beta chain appeared many times. Its antigen is unknown. The study included ophthalmopathy patients with Clinical Activity Score at least 3, NOSPECS grade at least 4 and duration under 3 months. The data were taken from a study of T cells in Graves' hyperthyroidism and ophthalmopathy. The wider study: Prior to any treatment, at the point of initial diagnosis, peripheral blood was collected. Study-wide points: Also found in blood were most expanded thyroid clonotypes above 0.001. Ophthalmopathy prediction by the model preceded onset by a median about 6.5 months.

RNA transcripts provided the source from which TCR beta CDR3 regions were amplified. During a first-round RT-PCR of the TCR CDR3, the HTBI primer set was used. TCRdb itself ran the multiplex PCR reads through MiXCR, one entry per CDR3 protein. The sample yields a few hundred thousand distinct CDR3 sequences, approximately 15% seen once. Sequencing input: blood. This sequence originates from a woman between 35 and 50 years old with Graves' ophthalmopathy.

The CDR3 DNA reads as TGCAGCGTTGTTCCAACAGGTACCTACGAGCAGTACTTC. Protein: CSVVPTGTYEQYF. The rearrangement uses TRBV29-1 and TRBJ2-7; possible D gene TRBD1, 5 bases. The V gene lost 4 bases and the J gene lost 2 bases, with 12 bases spanning the gap. This CDR3 has 13 residues. Germline V lookup: CDR1 SQVTM, CDR2 ANQGSEA.